The following is a TCR beta chain sequence with its context. The PCR had 60 Vbeta and 13 Jbeta primers. The method was immunoSEQ multiplex PCR; TCRdb's version includes in-frame clones alone and lacks a portion of them. The table shows roughly 220,000 clones, with around 80% occurring only once. The CDR3 contains 16 residues. Trimming took off 4 bases at V and 3 bases at J, with 18 bases between the two ends. Germline V gives CDR1 LNHDA, CDR2 SQIVND (reference sequence). The sample comes from a study of cytomegalovirus exposure and HLA in healthy donors. The receptor's source is a man younger than 45 in good health and CMV-seronegative. What was sequenced was PBMCs. This chain uses TRBV19 with TRBJ1-2; possibly TRBD1 for D (6 bases). The CDR3 is CASSKRLQGVDYGYTF. The CDR3 nucleotides read TGTGCCAGTAGTAAACGGCTACAGGGAGTGGACTATGGCTACACCTTC.